This TCR beta chain originates from a study of cytotoxic CD8 clonotypes in ibrutinib-treated CLL. The repertoire was sequenced with immunoSEQ multiplex PCR; TCRdb's copy has only in-frame clones and lacks some. The sample lists roughly 45,000 clones, over 60% occurring once. This clone came up a few times. The CDR3 loop spans 11 amino acids. Germline-derived CDR1 and CDR2 are SGHAT and FQNNGV. Trimming removed 1 base from V and 8 bases from J, with 5 bases in between. The TCR originated in a human donor with chronic lymphocytic leukemia. Sequencing was performed on PBMCs, taken after 24 months of ibrutinib treatment. The chain combines TRBV11-2 with TRBJ1-1; no definite D call. Written as DNA, the CDR3 is TGTGCCAGCAGCTTAGTGGCAGAAGCTTTCTTT. Protein product: CASSLVAEAFF.